This T cell receptor (beta chain) is from a study of shared clonotypes between healthy human individuals. The study, taken as a whole, reports: The study generally estimated greater richness for naive than memory subsets. Read depth was anticipated to influence clonotype sharing among donors. The sharing of 4.5% to 5% of naive CD4 clonotypes was seen across a handful of donors.

The CDR3 runs to 14 residues. Trimming left V 3 bases short and J 8 bases short, with 16 bases between. CDR1 is GTSNPN, CDR2 SVGIG, per germline (reference sequence). With regard to this clone: Its specificity is unknown.

Genomic DNA per cell subset filled all wells of several immunoSEQ plates. Profiled with immunoSEQ multiplex PCR; TCRdb holds only in-frame clones, not every one. The profile covers 1.4 million to 1.5 million clones, with roughly 96% appearing a single time and over 1% taken by the ten largest. Material for sequencing was naive CD4+ T cells sorted from blood. Stated subset: CD45RA+ positively selected. This clonotype originated in a man younger than 45 in good health. The gene calls are TRBV30 and TRBJ1-4; D uncertain. CDR3 loop: CAWSGGGPGEKLFF. CDR3 bases: TGTGCCTGGAGCGGAGGAGGGCCTGGGGAAAAACTGTTTTTT. Drawing the rest from reference TRBV30 and TRBJ1-4, the complete variable domain is SQTIHQWPATLVQPVGSPLSLECTVEGTSNPNLYWYRQAAGRGLQLLFYSVGIGQISSEVPQNLSASRPQDRQFILSSKKLLLSDSGFYLCAWSGGGPGEKLFFGSGTQLSVL.